This paragraph covers one T cell receptor beta chain sequence. The junction had 11 bases not matched to a gene; V was cut back by 0 bases and J by 14 bases. The CDR3 consists of 14 residues. Germline CDR1 and CDR2: MGHRA and YSYEKL. This sample was included in a study of blood T cells in healthy people across ages. Study summary: Through template switching, about one barcoded beta molecule was captured per two T cells, as measured in model experiments.

It was with a sample-barcoded 5' primer and a J-beta primer mix that a second PCR of about 6 to 12 cycles was run. MiXCR, applied by TCRdb to the 5' RACE reads, yields one record per CDR3 protein. Among more than 900,000 distinct CDR3 sequences, roughly 24% were seen once, and the ten largest hold about 0.72%. The same sample was also studied in work on T cells of mothers and their children. As reported in that work: Samples came from a few healthy Caucasian mothers and their six children. The authors used all extracted RNA for cDNA synthesis, at 1.5 ug per 15 ul.

The chain uses TRBV4-1 and TRBJ2-3; 7 bases align to TRBD2. Material for sequencing was blood. The TCR sequence derives from a girl aged 2 to 9 in good health. The CDR3 loop is CASSQDWERDGWYF. DNA of the CDR3: TGCGCCAGCAGCCAAGATTGGGAGCGGGATGGCTGGTATTTT.